A selection of T cell receptor beta chains follows, all from one sample in a study of Ad26.COV2.S vaccination and SARS-CoV-2 variants. Libraries were prepared by immunoSEQ multiplex PCR; TCRdb keeps only in-frame clonotypes and omits some of them. The sample lists about 680,000 clones, approximately 88% seen once, with nearly 1.5% in the top ten. This material consisted of peripheral blood, taken in a trial of Ad26.COV2.S vaccine versus placebo. The receptors were gathered from a person aged 18 to 59 who received the Ad26.COV2.S COVID-19 vaccine or a placebo. Each CDR3 is given with its conserved first and last residue. A D gene is named only where the DNA matches it firmly.

>-|TRBJ1-1|TRBV20-1
CSASPTGNTEAFF
>-|TRBJ2-3|TRBV7-4
CASSLPSTDTQYF
>-|TRBJ1-6|TRBV27
CASSIIGAQNSPLHF
>-|TRBJ2-7|TRBV3-1/TRBV3-2
CASSRGAYEQYF
>TRBD1|TRBJ1-2|TRBV10-2
CASSSVGTGPYGYTF
>TRBD1|TRBJ2-5|TRBV5-4
CASSLVQGGHETQYF
>-|TRBJ2-2|TRBV29-1
CSVGRRGTGELFF
>TRBD1|TRBJ1-1|TRBV6-5
CASRTDRGTEAFF
>TRBD2|TRBJ2-1|TRBV18
CASSTRLAGESYNEQFF
>-|TRBJ1-2|TRBV12-3/TRBV12-4
CASSRGPYGYTF
>TRBD2|TRBJ2-1|TRBV7-9
CASSLKEGRTSSYNEQFF
>-|TRBJ2-7|TRBV27
CASRTGTYEQYF
>-|TRBJ2-3|TRBV6-2/TRBV6-3
CASSYSWTVEPTDTQYF
>-|TRBJ1-2|TRBV5-4
CASSPGNNYGYTF
>TRBD1|TRBJ2-7|TRBV3-1/TRBV3-2
CASSQVQGAPYEQYF
>-|TRBJ1-1|TRBV4-1
CASSQGGGVSEAFF
>-|TRBJ1-2|TRBV14
CASSLLRDTNYGYTF
>TRBD2|TRBJ2-1|TRBV24-1
CATSGGGLAGVHEQFF
>-|TRBJ2-7|TRBV6-5
CASSSLYEQYF
>-|TRBJ1-6|TRBV19
CASSPRTESPLHF
>-|TRBJ2-7|TRBV7-8
CASSLEVGSYEQYF
>TRBD1|TRBJ2-7|TRBV6-5
CASRDRGLHEQYF
>-|TRBJ1-1|TRBV30
CAWDGSGGTEAFF
>-|TRBJ2-2|TRBV3-1/TRBV3-2
CASSQRGGGRTGELFF
>-|TRBJ2-7|TRBV6-5
CASSYFGTEGDEQYF
>-|TRBJ1-2|TRBV19
CASSIGLPNYGYTF
>-|TRBJ1-4|TRBV7-9
CASSSTGVKLFF
>-|TRBJ1-6|TRBV3-1/TRBV3-2
CASSEDNGVSPLHF
>-|TRBJ2-3|TRBV9
CASSAWGTPGADTQYF
>-|TRBJ2-7|TRBV11-2
CASSFPLQGGYEQYF
>-|TRBJ1-2|TRBV7-2
CASSSRISYGYTF
>TRBD2|TRBJ2-2|TRBV7-2
CASSTGLADTGELFF
>-|TRBJ1-4|TRBV5-1
CASSFEGEEKLFF
>TRBD1|TRBJ1-2|TRBV7-8
CASSYLLGTEYGYTF
>-|TRBJ2-3|TRBV7-9
CASSYRRDTQYF
>TRBD1|TRBJ2-1|TRBV2
CASSEQGVRQFF
>-|TRBJ1-5|TRBV19
CASSTGMLGNQPQHF
>-|TRBJ2-2|TRBV5-1
CASSLYRGTANTGELFF
>-|TRBJ2-7|TRBV10-3
CAISESIGAYEQYF
>-|TRBJ1-6|TRBV24-1
CATSGSGIDSPLHF
>TRBD1|TRBJ2-1|TRBV29-1
CSVNPGTGAGEQFF
>-|TRBJ2-1|TRBV21-1
CASSSLGGDCYNEQFF
>-|TRBJ1-1|TRBV29-1
CSVVLTEAFF
>-|TRBJ2-5|TRBV11-3
CASSLGWAPGTETQYF
>-|TRBJ1-1|TRBV4-2
CASSQTQGVPTEAFF
>-|TRBJ1-5|TRBV5-1
CASSWSGLDQPQHF
>-|TRBJ1-1|TRBV14
CASSRGLNTEAFF
>-|TRBJ2-1|TRBV27
CASSLGRTVSYNEQFF